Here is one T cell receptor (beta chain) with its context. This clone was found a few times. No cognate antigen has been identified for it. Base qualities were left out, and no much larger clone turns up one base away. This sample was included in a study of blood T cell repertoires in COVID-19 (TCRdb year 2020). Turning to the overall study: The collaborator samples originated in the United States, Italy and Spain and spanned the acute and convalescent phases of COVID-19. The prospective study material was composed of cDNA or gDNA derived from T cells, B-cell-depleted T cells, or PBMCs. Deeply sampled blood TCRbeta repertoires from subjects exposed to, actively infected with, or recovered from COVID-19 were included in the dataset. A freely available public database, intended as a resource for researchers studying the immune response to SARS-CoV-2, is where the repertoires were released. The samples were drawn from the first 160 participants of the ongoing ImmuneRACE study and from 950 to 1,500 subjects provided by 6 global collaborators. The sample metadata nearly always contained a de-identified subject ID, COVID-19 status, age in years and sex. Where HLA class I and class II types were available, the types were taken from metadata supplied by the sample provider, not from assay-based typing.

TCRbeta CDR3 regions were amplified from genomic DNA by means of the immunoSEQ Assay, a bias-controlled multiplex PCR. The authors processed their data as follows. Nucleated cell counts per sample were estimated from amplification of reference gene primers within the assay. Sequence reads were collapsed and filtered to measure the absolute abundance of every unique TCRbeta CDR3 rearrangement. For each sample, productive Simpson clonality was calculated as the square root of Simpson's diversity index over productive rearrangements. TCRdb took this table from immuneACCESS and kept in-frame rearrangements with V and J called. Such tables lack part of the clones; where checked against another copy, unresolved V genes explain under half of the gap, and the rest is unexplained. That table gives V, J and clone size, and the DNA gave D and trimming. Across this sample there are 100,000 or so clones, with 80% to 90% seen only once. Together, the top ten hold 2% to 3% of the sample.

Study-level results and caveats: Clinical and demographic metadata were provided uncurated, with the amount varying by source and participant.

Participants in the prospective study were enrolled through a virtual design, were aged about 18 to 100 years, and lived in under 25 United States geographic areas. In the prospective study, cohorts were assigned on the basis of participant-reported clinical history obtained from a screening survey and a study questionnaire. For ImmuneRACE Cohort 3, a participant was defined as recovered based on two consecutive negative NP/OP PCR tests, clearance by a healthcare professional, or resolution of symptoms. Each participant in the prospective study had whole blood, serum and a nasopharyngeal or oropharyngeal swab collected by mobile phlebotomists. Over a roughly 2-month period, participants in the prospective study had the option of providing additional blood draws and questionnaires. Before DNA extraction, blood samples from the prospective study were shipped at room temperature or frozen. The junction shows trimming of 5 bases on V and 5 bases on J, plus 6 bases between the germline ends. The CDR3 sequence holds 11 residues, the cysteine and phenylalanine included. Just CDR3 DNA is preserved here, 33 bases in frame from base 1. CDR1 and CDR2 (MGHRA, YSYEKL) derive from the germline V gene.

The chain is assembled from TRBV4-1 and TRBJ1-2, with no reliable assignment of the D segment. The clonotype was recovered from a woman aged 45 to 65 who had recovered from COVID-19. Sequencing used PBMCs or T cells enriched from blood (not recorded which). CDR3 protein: CASSSLYGYTF. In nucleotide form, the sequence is TGCGCCAGCAGCTCCCTGTATGGCTACACCTTC.